The sequence of this T cell receptor (beta chain) was determined in a study of shared clonotypes between healthy human individuals. Study-level background: The cohort comprised a couple of women and a few men. Their ages spanned 18 to 49 years.

The CDR3 has 16 residues. The germline V gene encodes CDR1 SGHRS and CDR2 YFSETQ. V gave up 4 bases and J gave up 3 bases, with 20 bases separating them. Only CD45RO-negative cells positively selected for CCR7 counted as naive CD8 cells, so terminally differentiated effector memory CD45RA+ cells were excluded. Whole-study findings and limits: Clonotypes shared by all four sorted-subset donors had higher generation probabilities than non-shared clonotypes. There were few donors, and this limited the genetic and exposure-history diversity represented.

Repertoires were generated with immunoSEQ multiplex PCR, while TCRdb's copy carries only in-frame clones and drops some. The data show millions of clones, about 92% seen once. In the case of this clone: Its matching antigen is unknown.

The chain combines TRBV5-1 with TRBJ2-7, with D possibly being TRBD2 (6 bases). The sequence came from a man younger than 35 in good health. Some clones in this sample may be carry-over from other donors' samples. Sequencing was done on a sample of naive CD8+ T cells from PBMCs. The CDR3 nucleotides are TGCGCCAGCAGCCTGGGCTCCCCGGGAGTCTACTACGAGCAGTACTTC. This gives the protein CASSLGSPGVYYEQYF.